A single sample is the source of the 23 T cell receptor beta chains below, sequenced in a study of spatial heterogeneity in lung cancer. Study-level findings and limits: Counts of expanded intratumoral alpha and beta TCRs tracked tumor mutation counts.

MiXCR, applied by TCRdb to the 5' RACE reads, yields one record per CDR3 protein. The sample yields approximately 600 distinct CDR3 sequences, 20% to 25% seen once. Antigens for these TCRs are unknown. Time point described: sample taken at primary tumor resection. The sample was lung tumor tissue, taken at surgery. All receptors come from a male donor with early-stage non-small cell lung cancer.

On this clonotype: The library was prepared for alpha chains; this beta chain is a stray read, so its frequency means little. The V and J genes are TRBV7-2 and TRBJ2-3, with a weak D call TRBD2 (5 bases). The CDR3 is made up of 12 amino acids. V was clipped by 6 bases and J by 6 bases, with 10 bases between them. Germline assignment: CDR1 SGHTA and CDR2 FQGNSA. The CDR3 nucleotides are TGTGCCAGCAGGGTGGCGGGTGATACGCAGTATTTT. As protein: CASRVAGDTQYF.

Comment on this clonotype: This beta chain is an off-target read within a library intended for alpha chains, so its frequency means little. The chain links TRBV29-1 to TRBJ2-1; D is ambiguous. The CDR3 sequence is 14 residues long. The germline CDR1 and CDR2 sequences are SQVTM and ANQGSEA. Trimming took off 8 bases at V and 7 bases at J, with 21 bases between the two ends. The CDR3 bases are TGCAGCTCCCACCCTCTCGGCGGAACAAATGAGCAGTTCTTC. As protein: CSSHPLGGTNEQFF.

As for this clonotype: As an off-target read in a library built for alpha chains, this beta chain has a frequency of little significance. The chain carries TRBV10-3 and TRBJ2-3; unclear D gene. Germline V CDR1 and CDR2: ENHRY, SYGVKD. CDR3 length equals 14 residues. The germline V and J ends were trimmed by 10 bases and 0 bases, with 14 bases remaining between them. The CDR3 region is CATGDLPSTDTQYF. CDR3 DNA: TGTGCCACGGGTGACTTACCTAGCACAGATACGCAGTATTTT.

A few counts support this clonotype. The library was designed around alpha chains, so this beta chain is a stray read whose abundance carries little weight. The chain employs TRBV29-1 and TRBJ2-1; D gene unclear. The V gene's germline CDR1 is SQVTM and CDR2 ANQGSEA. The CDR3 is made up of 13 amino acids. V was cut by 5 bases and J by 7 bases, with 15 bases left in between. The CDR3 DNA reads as TGCAGCGTTCTAGGACCGAGTTCTAATGAGCAGTTCTTC. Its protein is CSVLGPSSNEQFF.

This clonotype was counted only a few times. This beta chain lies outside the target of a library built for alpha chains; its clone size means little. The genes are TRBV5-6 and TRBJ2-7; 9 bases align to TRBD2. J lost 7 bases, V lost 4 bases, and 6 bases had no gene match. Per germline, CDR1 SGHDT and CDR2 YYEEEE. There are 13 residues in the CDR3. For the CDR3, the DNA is TGTGCCAGCAGCGCGGGGGGGCCCAGGGAGCAGTACTTC. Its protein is CASSAGGPREQYF.

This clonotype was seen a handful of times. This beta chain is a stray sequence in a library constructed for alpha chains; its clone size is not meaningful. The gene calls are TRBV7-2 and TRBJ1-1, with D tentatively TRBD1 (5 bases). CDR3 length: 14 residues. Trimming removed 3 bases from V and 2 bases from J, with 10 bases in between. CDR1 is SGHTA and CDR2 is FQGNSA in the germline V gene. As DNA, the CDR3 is TGTGCCAGCAGCTTGGAGACAGCCAACACTGAAGCTTTCTTT. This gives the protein CASSLETANTEAFF.

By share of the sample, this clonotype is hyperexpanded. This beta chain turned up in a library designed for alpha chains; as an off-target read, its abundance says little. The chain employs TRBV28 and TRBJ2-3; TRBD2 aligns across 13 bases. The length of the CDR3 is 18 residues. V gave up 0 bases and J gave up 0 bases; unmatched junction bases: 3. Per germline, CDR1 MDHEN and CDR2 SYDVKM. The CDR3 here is CASSLWGTSGASTDTQYF. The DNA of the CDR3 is TGTGCCAGCAGTTTATGGGGGACTAGCGGGGCTAGCACAGATACGCAGTATTTT.

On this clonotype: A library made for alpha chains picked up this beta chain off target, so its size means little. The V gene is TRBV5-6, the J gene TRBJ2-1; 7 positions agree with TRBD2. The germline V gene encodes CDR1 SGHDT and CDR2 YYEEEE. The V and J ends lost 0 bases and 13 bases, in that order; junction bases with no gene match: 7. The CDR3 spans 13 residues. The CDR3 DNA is TGTGCCAGCAGCTTGGGGCGGGAGTTGTTCCAGTTCTTC. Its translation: CASSLGRELFQFF.

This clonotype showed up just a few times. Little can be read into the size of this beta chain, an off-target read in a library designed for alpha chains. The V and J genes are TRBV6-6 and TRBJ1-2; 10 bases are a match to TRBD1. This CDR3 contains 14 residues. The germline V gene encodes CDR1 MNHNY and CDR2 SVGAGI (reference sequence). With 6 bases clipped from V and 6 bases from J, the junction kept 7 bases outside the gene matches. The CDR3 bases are TGTGCCAGCAGACAACCGGGACAGGGGAATGGCTACACCTTC. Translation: CASRQPGQGNGYTF.

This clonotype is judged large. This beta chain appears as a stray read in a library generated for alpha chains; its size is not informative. The CDR3 sequence: CSARRAGTGRDIQYF. The CDR3 DNA is TGCAGTGCCCGCCGCGCCGGGACAGGGAGGGACATTCAGTACTTC. The chain carries TRBV20-1 and TRBJ2-4, with 9 bases fitting TRBD1. This CDR3 spans 15 amino acids. V shed 6 bases and J 8 bases; nucleotides not matched to a gene: 14. Per the germline V gene, CDR1 is DFQATT and CDR2 is SNEGSKA (reference sequence).

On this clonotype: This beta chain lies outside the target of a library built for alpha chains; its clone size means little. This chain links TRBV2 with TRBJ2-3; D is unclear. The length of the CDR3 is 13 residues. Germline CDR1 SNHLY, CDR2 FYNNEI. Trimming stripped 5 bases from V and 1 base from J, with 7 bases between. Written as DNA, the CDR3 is TGTGCCAGCAGTCCACCCCGCACAGATACGCAGTATTTT. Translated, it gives CASSPPRTDTQYF.

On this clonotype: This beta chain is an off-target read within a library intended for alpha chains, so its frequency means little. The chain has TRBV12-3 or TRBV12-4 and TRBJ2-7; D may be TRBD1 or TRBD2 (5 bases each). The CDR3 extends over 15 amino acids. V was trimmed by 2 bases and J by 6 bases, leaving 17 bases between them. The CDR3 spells CASSLTGAGRREQYF. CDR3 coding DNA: TGTGCCAGCAGTTTAACCGGGGCAGGGCGGCGCGAGCAGTACTTC.

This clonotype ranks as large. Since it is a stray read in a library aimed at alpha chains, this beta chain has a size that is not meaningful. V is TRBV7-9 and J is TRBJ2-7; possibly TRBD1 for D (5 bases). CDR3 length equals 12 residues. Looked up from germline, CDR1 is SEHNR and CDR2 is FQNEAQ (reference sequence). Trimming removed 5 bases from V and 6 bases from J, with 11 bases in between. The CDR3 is CASSSQGGEQYF. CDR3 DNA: TGTGCCAGCAGCAGCCAGGGCGGCGAGCAGTACTTC.

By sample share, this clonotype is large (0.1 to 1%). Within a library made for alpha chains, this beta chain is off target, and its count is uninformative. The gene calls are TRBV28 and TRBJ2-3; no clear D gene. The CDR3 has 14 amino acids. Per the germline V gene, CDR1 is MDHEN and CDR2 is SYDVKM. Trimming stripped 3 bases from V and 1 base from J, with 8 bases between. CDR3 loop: CASSFLGGTDTQYF. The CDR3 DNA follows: TGTGCCAGCAGTTTCCTCGGAGGCACAGATACGCAGTATTTT.

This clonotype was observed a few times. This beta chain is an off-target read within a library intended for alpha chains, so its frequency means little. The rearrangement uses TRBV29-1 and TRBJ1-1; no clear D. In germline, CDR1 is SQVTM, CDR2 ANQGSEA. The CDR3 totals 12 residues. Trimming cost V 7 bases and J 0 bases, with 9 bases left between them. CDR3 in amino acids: CSGSQMNTEAFF. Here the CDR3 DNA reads TGCAGCGGGAGCCAAATGAACACTGAAGCTTTCTTT.

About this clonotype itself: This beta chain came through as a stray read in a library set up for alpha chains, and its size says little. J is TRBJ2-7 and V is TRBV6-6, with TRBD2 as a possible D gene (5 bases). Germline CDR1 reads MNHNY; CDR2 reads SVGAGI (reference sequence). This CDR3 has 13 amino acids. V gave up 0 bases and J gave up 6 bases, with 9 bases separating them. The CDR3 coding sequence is TGTGCCAGCAGTTACTCGAGAAGCGGCGAGCAGTACTTC. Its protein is CASSYSRSGEQYF.

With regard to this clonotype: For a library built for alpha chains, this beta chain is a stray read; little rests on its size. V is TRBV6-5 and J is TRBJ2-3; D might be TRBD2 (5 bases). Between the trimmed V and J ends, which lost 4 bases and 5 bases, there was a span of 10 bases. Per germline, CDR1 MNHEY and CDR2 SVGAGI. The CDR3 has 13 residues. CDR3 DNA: TGTGCCAGCAGTTGGGAGTTTGGAGATACGCAGTATTTT. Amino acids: CASSWEFGDTQYF.

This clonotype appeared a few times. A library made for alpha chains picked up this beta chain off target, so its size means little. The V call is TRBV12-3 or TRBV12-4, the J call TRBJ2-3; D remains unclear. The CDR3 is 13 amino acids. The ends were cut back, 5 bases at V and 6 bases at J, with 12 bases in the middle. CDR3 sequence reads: CASSTLNQDTQYF. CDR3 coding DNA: TGTGCCAGCAGTACTTTAAACCAGGATACGCAGTATTTT.

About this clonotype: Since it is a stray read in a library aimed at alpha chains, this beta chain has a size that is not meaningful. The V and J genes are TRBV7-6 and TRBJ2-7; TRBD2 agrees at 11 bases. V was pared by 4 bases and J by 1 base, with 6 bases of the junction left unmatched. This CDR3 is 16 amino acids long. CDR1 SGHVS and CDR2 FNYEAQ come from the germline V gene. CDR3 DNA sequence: TGTGCCAGCAGCTCCGCCGGGACTAGCGGTTCCTACGAGCAGTACTTC. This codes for CASSSAGTSGSYEQYF.

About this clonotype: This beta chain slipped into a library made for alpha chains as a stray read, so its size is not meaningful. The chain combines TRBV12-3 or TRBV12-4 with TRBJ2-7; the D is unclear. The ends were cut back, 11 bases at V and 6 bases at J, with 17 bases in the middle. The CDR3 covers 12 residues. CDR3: CASSPSGREQYF. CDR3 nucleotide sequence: TGTGCCTCCTCGCCGTCCGGGCGCGAGCAGTACTTC.

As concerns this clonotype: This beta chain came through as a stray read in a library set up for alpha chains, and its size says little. CDR3 protein: CASRMDSDYNEQFF. The CDR3 bases are TGTGCCAGCAGAATGGACAGCGACTACAATGAGCAGTTCTTC. The chain couples TRBV6-2 or TRBV6-3 to TRBJ2-1; D perhaps matches TRBD1 (6 bases). CDR3 length: 14 amino acids. The ends were cut back, 6 bases at V and 3 bases at J, with 12 bases in the middle. From germline, CDR1 is MNHEY and CDR2 SVGEGT.

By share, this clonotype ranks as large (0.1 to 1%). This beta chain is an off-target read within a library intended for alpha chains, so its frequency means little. This chain's CDR3 is CASSPRGQFNEQFF. The CDR3 DNA sequence: TGTGCCAGCAGCCCTCGGGGGCAGTTTAATGAGCAGTTCTTC. The gene calls are TRBV9 and TRBJ2-1, with D perhaps given as TRBD1 or TRBD2 (6 bases each). Germline V gene sequence: CDR1 SGDLS, CDR2 YYNGEE. The CDR3 has 14 amino acids. The ends were cut back, 4 bases at V and 7 bases at J, with 15 bases in the middle.

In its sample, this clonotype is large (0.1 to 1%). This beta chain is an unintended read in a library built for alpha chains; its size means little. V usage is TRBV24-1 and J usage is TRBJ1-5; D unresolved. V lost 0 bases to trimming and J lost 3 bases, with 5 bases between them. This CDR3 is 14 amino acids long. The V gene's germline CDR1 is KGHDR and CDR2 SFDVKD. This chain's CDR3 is CATSDLSINQPQHF. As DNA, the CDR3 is TGTGCCACCAGTGATTTGAGTATCAATCAGCCCCAGCATTTT.